These T cell receptor beta chains were read from a single sample in a study of T-cell reconstitution after alpha-beta-depleted transplantation in children. Each CDR3 protein gets one entry after TCRdb re-called the PCR reads with MiXCR. The sample records some 350,000 distinct CDR3 sequences, 16% being singletons. Source: PBMCs, mostly from graft donor cells, taken 360 days after TCRalphabeta/CD19-depleted stem cell transplant. The receptors come from a male patient between 2 and 15 years old who had a stem cell transplant for acute lymphoblastic leukemia, so the T cells may come from the graft donor. Both conserved end residues are part of each CDR3. A D gene is named only where the DNA matches it firmly. For some rows the clone size is stated as once, few or many, or as a class when expanded; others skip it.

16,few,-,TRBV10-3,TRBJ2-3,CAIKTGRGDITDTQYF,TGTGCCATCAAAACCGGACGAGGGGATATCACAGATACGCAGTATTTT
18,-,-,TRBV28,TRBJ2-1,CASTLRGGGPSSYNEQFF,TGTGCCAGCACCCTTAGGGGGGGCGGGCCTAGCTCCTACAATGAGCAGTTCTTC
14,few,-,TRBV5-6,TRBJ1-2,CASSMTGRDYGYTF,TGTGCCAGCAGCATGACGGGCCGAGACTATGGCTACACCTTC
17,few,TRBD2,TRBV5-1,TRBJ2-7,CASSLSTRSGRTYEQYF,TGCGCCAGCAGCTTGTCTACCCGTAGCGGGAGGACCTACGAGCAGTACTTC
15,-,-,TRBV12-3/TRBV12-4,TRBJ2-1,CASSLELSSYNEQFF,TGTGCCAGCAGTTTAGAGCTGAGCTCCTACAATGAGCAGTTCTTC
15,-,TRBD2,TRBV7-6,TRBJ2-1,CASSLEAGGANEQFF,TGTGCCAGCAGCTTAGAGGCGGGGGGGGCCAATGAGCAGTTCTTC
15,-,TRBD1,TRBV20-1,TRBJ2-1,CSANGGQGAWDEQFF,TGCAGTGCTAATGGGGGACAGGGGGCTTGGGATGAGCAGTTCTTC
17,-,TRBD2,TRBV6-5,TRBJ2-7,CASSYRGTSGRPYEQYF,TGTGCCAGCAGTTATAGGGGGACTAGCGGAAGACCCTACGAGCAGTACTTC
13,few,-,TRBV29-1,TRBJ2-5,CSVDPNGWETQYF,TGCAGCGTTGACCCCAACGGATGGGAGACCCAGTACTTC
13,-,TRBD1,TRBV29-1,TRBJ2-7,CSVQRTGSYEQYF,TGCAGCGTACAGAGGACAGGCTCCTACGAGCAGTACTTC
16,-,TRBD1,TRBV29-1,TRBJ2-3,CSVGAQGLRGTDTQYF,TGCAGCGTTGGGGCACAGGGGCTTAGAGGGACAGATACGCAGTATTTT
14,few,TRBD2,TRBV5-1,TRBJ2-3,CASSFLAGEGTQYF,TGCGCCAGCAGCTTTCTAGCGGGAGAGGGTACGCAGTATTTT
15,-,TRBD2,TRBV11-1,TRBJ2-3,CASSLVRGSADTQYF,TGTGCCAGCAGCTTAGTTCGCGGGAGCGCAGATACGCAGTATTTT
17,many,TRBD2,TRBV7-2,TRBJ2-7,CASSLREGGRLSYEQYF,TGTGCCAGCAGCTTAAGGGAAGGCGGGAGGCTTTCCTACGAGCAGTACTTC
12,-,-,TRBV10-3,TRBJ2-3,CAISHSTDTQYF,TGTGCCATCAGTCATAGCACAGATACGCAGTATTTT
19,few,TRBD2,TRBV12-3/TRBV12-4,TRBJ2-3,CASSLTLAGGPLLTDTQYF,TGTGCCAGCAGTTTAACCCTAGCGGGAGGGCCTCTTCTCACAGATACGCAGTATTTT
12,-,TRBD2,TRBV2,TRBJ2-1,CASTGGLGEQFF,TGTGCCAGCACCGGGGGACTAGGCGAGCAGTTCTTC
15,few,-,TRBV21-1,TRBJ2-4,CASSNRGRNKNIQYF,TGTGCCAGCAGCAACAGGGGGCGGAACAAAAACATTCAGTACTTC